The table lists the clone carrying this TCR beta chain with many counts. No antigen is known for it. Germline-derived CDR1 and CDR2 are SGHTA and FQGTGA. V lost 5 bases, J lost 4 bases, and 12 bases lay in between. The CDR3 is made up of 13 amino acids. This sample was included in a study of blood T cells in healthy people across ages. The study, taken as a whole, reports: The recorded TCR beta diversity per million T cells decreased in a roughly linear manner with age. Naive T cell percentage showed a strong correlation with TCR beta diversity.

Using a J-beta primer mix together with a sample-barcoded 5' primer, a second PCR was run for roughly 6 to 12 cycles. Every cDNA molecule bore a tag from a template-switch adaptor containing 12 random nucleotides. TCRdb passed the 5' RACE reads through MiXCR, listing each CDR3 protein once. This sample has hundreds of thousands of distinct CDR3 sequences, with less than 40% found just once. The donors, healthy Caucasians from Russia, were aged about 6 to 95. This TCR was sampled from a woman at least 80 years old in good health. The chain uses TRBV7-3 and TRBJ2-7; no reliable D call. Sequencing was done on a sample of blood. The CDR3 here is CASSQGLGYEQYF. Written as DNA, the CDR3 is TGTGCCAGCAGCCAAGGTTTGGGATACGAGCAGTACTTC.